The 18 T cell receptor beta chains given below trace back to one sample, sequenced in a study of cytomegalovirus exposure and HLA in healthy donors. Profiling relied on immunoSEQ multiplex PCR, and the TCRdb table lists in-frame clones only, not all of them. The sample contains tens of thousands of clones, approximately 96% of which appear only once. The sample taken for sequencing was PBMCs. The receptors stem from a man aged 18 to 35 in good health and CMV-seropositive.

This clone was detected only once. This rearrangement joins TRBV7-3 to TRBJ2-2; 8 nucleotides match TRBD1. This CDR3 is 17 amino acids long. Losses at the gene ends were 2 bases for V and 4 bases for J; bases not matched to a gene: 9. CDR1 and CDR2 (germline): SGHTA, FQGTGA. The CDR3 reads CASSLGPGTGLTGELFF. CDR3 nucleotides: TGTGCCAGCAGCTTAGGTCCCGGGACAGGACTCACCGGGGAGCTGTTTTTT.

CDR3 coding DNA: TGCGCCAGCAGTCCCTTAGCGGGGAGCTCCTACGAGCAGTACTTC. This encodes CASSPLAGSSYEQYF. The chain uses TRBV4-1 and TRBJ2-7; 8 bases are a match to TRBD2. The CDR3 has 15 residues. Germline V gives CDR1 MGHRA, CDR2 YSYEKL. The V segment lost 6 bases and the J segment 0 bases; nucleotides outside the gene matches: 7.

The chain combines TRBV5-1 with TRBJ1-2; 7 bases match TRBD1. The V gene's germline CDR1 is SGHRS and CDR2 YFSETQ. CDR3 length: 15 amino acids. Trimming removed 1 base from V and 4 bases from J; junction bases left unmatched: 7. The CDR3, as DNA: TGCGCCAGCAGCTTGAACATGGGACAGTCCTATGGCTACACCTTC. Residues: CASSLNMGQSYGYTF.

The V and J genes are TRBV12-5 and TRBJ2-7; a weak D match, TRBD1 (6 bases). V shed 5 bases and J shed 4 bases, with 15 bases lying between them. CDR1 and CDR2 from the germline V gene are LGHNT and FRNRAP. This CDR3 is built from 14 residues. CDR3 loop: CASGMSGAQYEQYF. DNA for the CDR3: TGTGCTAGTGGTATGTCAGGGGCCCAGTACGAGCAGTACTTC.

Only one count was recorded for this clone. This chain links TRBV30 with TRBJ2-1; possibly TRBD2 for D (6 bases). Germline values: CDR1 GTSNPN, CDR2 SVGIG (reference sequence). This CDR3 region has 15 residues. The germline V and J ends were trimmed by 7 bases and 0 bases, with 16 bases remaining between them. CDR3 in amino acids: CASARGRDSYNEQFF. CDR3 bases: TGTGCCTCCGCGCGGGGCAGGGACTCCTACAATGAGCAGTTCTTC.

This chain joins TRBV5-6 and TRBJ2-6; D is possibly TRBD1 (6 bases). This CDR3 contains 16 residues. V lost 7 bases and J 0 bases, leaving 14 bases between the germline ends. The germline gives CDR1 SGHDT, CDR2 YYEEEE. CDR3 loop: CASLVTGISGANVLTF. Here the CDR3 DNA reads TGTGCCAGCCTTGTAACAGGGATCTCTGGGGCCAACGTCCTGACTTTC.

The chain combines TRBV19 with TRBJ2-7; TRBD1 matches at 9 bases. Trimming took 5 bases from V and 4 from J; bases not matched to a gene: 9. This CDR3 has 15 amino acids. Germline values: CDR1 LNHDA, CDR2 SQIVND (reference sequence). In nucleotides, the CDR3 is TGTGCCAGTAGTTACAGGGGGCGTCCCGATTACGAGCAGTACTTC. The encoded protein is CASSYRGRPDYEQYF. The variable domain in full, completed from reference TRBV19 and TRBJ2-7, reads DGGITQSPKYLFRKEGQNVTLSCEQNLNHDAMYWYRQDPGQGLRLIYYSQIVNDFQKGDIAEGYSVSREKKESFPLTVTSAQKNPTAFYLCASSYRGRPDYEQYFGPGTRLTVT.

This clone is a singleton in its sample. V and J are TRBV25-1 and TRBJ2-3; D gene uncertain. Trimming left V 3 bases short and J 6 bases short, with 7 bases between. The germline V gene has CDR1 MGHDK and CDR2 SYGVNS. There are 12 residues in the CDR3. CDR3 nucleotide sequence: TGTGCCAGCAGTGACCTTTCCGATACGCAGTATTTT. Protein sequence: CASSDLSDTQYF.

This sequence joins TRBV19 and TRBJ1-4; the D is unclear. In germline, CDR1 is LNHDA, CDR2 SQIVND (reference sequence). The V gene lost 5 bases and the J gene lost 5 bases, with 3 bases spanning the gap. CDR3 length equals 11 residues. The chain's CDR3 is CASSLNEKLFF. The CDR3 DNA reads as TGTGCCAGTAGTCTAAATGAAAAACTGTTTTTT.

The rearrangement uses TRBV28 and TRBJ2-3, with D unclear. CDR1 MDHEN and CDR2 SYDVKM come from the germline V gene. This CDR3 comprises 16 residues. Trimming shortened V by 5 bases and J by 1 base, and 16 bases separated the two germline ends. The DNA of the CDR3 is TGTGCCAGCAGTCTTCCCCCTCGCCTACGCACAGATACGCAGTATTTT. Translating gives CASSLPPRLRTDTQYF.

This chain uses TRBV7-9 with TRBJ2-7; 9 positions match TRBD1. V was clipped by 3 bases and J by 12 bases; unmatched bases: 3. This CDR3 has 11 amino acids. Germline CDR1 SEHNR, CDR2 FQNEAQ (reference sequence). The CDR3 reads CASSFGTGWYF. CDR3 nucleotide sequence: TGTGCCAGCAGCTTTGGGACAGGGTGGTACTTC.

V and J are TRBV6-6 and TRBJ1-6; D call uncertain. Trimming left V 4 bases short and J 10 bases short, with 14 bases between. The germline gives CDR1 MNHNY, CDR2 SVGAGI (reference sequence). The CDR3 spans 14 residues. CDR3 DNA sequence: TGTGCCAGCAGTTTTGATCACAGAGAATCACCCCTCCACTTT. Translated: CASSFDHRESPLHF.

The CDR3 reads CAINVAPSSYNEQFF. The CDR3 DNA sequence: TGTGCCATCAATGTAGCGCCCAGCTCCTACAATGAGCAGTTCTTC. This sequence joins TRBV10-3 and TRBJ2-1; TRBD2 is a possible D gene (5 bases). Germline V lookup: CDR1 ENHRY, CDR2 SYGVKD. CDR3 length: 15 residues. V was shortened by 7 bases and J by 0 bases, with 13 bases between the two germline ends.

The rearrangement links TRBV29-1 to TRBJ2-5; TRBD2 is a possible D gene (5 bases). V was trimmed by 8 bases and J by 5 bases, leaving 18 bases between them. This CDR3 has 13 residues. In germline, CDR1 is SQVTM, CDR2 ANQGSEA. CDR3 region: CSFTRDPRETQYF. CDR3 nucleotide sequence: TGCAGCTTCACCCGGGATCCCAGGGAGACCCAGTACTTC.

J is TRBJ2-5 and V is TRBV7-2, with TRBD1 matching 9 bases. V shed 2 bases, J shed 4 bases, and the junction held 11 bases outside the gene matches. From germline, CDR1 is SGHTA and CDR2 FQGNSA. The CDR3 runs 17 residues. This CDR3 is CASSLRGGTGLLETQYF. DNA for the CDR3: TGTGCCAGCAGCTTAAGAGGGGGGACAGGGTTATTAGAGACCCAGTACTTC.

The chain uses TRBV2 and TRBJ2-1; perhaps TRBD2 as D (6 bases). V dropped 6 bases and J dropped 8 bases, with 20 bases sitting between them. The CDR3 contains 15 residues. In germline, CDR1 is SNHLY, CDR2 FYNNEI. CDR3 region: CASREGGSGSYEQFF. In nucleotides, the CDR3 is TGTGCCAGCAGAGAGGGAGGTTCAGGAAGCTATGAGCAGTTCTTC.

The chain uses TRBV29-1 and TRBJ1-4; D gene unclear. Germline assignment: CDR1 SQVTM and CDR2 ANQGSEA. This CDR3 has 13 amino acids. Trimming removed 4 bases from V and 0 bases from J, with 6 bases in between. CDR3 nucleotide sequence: TGCAGCGTTGGTATAGCAACTAATGAAAAACTGTTTTTT. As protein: CSVGIATNEKLFF.

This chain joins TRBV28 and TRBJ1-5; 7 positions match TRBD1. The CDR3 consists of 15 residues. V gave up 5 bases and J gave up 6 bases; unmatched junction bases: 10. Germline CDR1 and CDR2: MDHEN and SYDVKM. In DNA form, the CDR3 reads TGTGCCAGCAGTGCAAACAGGGGTAGGGGTCAGCCCCAGCATTTT. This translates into CASSANRGRGQPQHF.